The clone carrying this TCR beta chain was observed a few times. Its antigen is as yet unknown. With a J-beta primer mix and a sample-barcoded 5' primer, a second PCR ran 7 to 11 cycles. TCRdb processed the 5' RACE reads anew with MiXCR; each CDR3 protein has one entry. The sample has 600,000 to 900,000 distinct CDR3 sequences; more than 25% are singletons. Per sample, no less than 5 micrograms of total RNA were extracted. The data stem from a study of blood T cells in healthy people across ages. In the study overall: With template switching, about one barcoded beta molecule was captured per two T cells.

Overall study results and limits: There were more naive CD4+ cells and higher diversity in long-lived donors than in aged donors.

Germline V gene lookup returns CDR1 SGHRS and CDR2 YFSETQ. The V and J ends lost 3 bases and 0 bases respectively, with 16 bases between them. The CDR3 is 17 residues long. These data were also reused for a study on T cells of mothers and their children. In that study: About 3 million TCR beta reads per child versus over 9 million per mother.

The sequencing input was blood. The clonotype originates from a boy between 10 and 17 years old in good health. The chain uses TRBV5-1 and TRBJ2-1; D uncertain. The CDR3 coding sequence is TGCGCCAGCAGCTCGTACGGCAGCCAGCGCTCCTACAATGAGCAGTTCTTC. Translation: CASSSYGSQRSYNEQFF.